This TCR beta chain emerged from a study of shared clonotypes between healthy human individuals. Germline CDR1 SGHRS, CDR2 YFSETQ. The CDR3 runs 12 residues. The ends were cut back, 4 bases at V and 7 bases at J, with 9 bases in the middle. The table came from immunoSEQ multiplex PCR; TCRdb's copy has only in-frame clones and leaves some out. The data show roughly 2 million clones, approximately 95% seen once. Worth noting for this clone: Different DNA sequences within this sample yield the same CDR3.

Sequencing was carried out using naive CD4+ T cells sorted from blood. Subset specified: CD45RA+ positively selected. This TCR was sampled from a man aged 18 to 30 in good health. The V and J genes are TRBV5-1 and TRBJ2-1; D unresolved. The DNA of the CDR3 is TGCGCCAGCAGCCCCCAATCGAATGAGCAGTTCTTC. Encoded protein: CASSPQSNEQFF.